The 17 T cell receptor beta chains in this list originate from one sample, sequenced in a study of cytomegalovirus exposure and HLA in healthy donors. Primers: 60 Vbeta forward and 13 Jbeta reverse. The method was immunoSEQ multiplex PCR; TCRdb's version includes in-frame clones alone and lacks a portion of them. The top ten hold about 4.3% of the sample, which has 140,000 or so clones, 74% seen once. Source material: PBMCs. The receptors were gathered from a man aged 18 to 29 in good health and CMV-seropositive.

The chain employs TRBV5-1 and TRBJ2-3; 9 nucleotides line up with TRBD1. Germline trimming cut 4 bases from V and 4 bases from J; bases unmatched to any gene: 13. This CDR3 comprises 17 residues. CDR1 SGHRS and CDR2 YFSETQ come from the germline V gene. CDR3 protein: CASSTDPTGGFADTQYF. For the CDR3, the DNA is TGCGCCAGCAGCACGGACCCGACAGGGGGATTTGCAGATACGCAGTATTTT.

The J gene is TRBJ2-5, the V gene TRBV6-1; D unclear. The germline V gene encodes CDR1 MNHNS and CDR2 SASEGT. Between the trimmed V and J ends, which lost 1 base and 3 bases, there was a span of 9 bases. The CDR3 contains 14 residues. This chain's CDR3 is CASSEVTAKETQYF. The CDR3 bases are TGTGCCAGCAGTGAAGTTACAGCCAAAGAGACCCAGTACTTC.

The genes are TRBV15 and TRBJ1-2; 7 bases are a match to TRBD1. CDR3 length: 14 amino acids. The germline V gene has CDR1 LNHNV and CDR2 YYDKDF (reference sequence). V trimming: 0 bases; J trimming: 7 bases; junction bases outside the gene matches: 5. The DNA of the CDR3 is TGTGCCACCAGCAGAGAAGGGGGCGGACGTGGCTACACCTTC. Protein: CATSREGGGRGYTF.

The table lists this clone with a few counts. The rearrangement links TRBV10-2 to TRBJ2-7, with 8 bases identical to TRBD1. V lost 7 bases, J lost 3 bases, and 5 bases stayed unmatched. The V gene's germline CDR1 is WSHSY and CDR2 SAAADI. CDR3 size: 13 residues. DNA of the CDR3: TGCGCCAGCAAGCTAGGACAGGGCTACGAGCAGTACTTC. Amino acid sequence: CASKLGQGYEQYF.

The chain carries TRBV11-3 and TRBJ2-1; weak D call: TRBD2 (6 bases). The germline V gene has CDR1 SGHNT and CDR2 YENEEA. V was pared by 7 bases and J by 5 bases, with 24 bases between. The CDR3 is made up of 17 amino acids. DNA for the CDR3: TGTGCCAGCATCTCCAAGCCCCACAGCGGGTTCAACAATGAGCAGTTCTTC. As protein: CASISKPHSGFNNEQFF.

This rearrangement joins TRBV9 to TRBJ2-1; possibly TRBD1 for D (5 bases). Germline CDR1 SGDLS, CDR2 YYNGEE. Trimming removed 3 bases from V and 4 bases from J, with 17 bases in between. The CDR3 runs 16 residues. CDR3 region: CASSGGWTGVYNEQFF. CDR3 nucleotide sequence: TGTGCCAGCAGCGGGGGCTGGACGGGTGTATACAATGAGCAGTTCTTC.

The rearrangement uses TRBV2 and TRBJ1-2; a possible D gene is TRBD1 (5 bases). Trimming removed 1 base at V and 5 bases at J, with 14 bases between. This CDR3 spans 15 amino acids. Germline lookup yields CDR1 SNHLY and CDR2 FYNNEI. The CDR3: CASSEVGLLLYGYTF. Here the CDR3 DNA reads TGTGCCAGCAGTGAAGTGGGACTACTACTATATGGCTACACCTTC.

This chain connects TRBV2 to TRBJ2-3; no firm D call. Germline V gene sequence: CDR1 SNHLY, CDR2 FYNNEI. The length of the CDR3 is 14 residues. With 1 base removed from V and 2 bases from J, the gap between germline ends came to 7 bases. The CDR3 sequence is CASSEELLTDTQYF. CDR3 coding DNA: TGTGCCAGCAGTGAAGAGCTGCTCACAGATACGCAGTATTTT.

The chain employs TRBV7-9 and TRBJ1-4; 7 bases line up with TRBD1. With V trimmed by 2 bases and J by 8 bases, 5 bases remained unmatched. CDR1 and CDR2 (germline): SEHNR, FQNEAQ (reference sequence). This CDR3 contains 14 residues. The CDR3 protein is CASSLLGQWEKLFF. DNA of the CDR3: TGTGCCAGCAGCTTACTGGGACAGTGGGAAAAACTGTTTTTT.

V is TRBV4-1 and J is TRBJ2-1, with a weak D call TRBD2 (5 bases). CDR1 and CDR2 (germline): MGHRA, YSYEKL. CDR3 size: 13 residues. With 0 bases removed from V and 10 bases from J, the gap between germline ends came to 10 bases. The CDR3 bases are TGCGCCAGCAGCCAAGACGGGATCCCGGAGCAGTTCTTC. Its translation is CASSQDGIPEQFF.

The chain couples TRBV7-3 to TRBJ2-1; TRBD2 agrees at 16 bases. This CDR3 contains 15 residues. After removal of 5 bases from V and 9 bases from J, the junction contained 4 bases not matched to a gene. Germline V gene sequence: CDR1 SGHTA, CDR2 FQGTGA. CDR3 sequence reads: CASSGGLAGGTEQFF. CDR3 coding DNA: TGTGCCAGCAGCGGGGGACTAGCGGGAGGGACTGAGCAGTTCTTC. Complete variable domain (other parts from reference TRBV7-3 and TRBJ2-1): GAGVSQTPSNKVTEKGKYVELRCDPISGHTALYWYRQSLGQGPEFLIYFQGTGAADDSGLPNDRFFAVRPEGSVSTLKIQRTERGDSAVYLCASSGGLAGGTEQFFGPGTRLTVL.

The chain recombines TRBV5-1 with TRBJ1-2; no firm D call. V lost 0 bases and J 7 bases, leaving 10 bases between the germline ends. This CDR3 region has 13 residues. The germline gives CDR1 SGHRS, CDR2 YFSETQ. The CDR3 reads CASSLDFRGGYTF. CDR3 DNA sequence: TGCGCCAGCAGCTTGGATTTCCGGGGTGGCTACACCTTC.

The chain carries TRBV19 and TRBJ1-5; TRBD1 is a possible D gene (5 bases). Germline V gene sequence: CDR1 LNHDA, CDR2 SQIVND (reference sequence). V dropped 5 bases and J dropped 0 bases, with 17 bases sitting between them. The CDR3 is 17 residues long. The CDR3 here is CASSQKINRYSNQPQHF. The CDR3 DNA reads as TGTGCCAGTAGTCAAAAAATAAACAGGTATAGCAATCAGCCCCAGCATTTT.

The chain has TRBV4-2 and TRBJ2-3, with a possible D match to TRBD2 (6 bases). Germline values: CDR1 LGHNA, CDR2 YNFKEQ. V shed 0 bases and J shed 11 bases, with 21 bases lying between them. The CDR3 covers 16 residues. CDR3 sequence reads: CASSQEGRGWDFVQYF. CDR3 DNA: TGTGCCAGCAGCCAAGAGGGCCGGGGGTGGGATTTCGTGCAGTATTTT.

This clone was counted between two and nine times. The J gene is TRBJ1-1, the V gene TRBV12-5; 8 positions agree with TRBD1. V dropped 1 base and J dropped 3; count of bases not matched to a gene: 10. CDR1 is LGHNT and CDR2 is FRNRAP in the germline V gene. CDR3 length: 17 residues. The CDR3 DNA is TGTGCTAGTGGTTTGGGACCTAGACAGGGGTACTACACTGAAGCTTTCTTT. As protein: CASGLGPRQGYYTEAFF.

In its sample, this clone was seen once. The chain employs TRBV7-6 and TRBJ1-5, with 7 positions matching TRBD1. Germline V gene lookup returns CDR1 SGHVS and CDR2 FNYEAQ. V shed 2 bases and J 6 bases; nucleotides not matched to a gene: 13. There are 17 residues in the CDR3. The CDR3 protein is CASSLWPGGATSQPQHF. The CDR3 nucleotides are TGTGCCAGCAGCTTATGGCCAGGGGGAGCGACAAGTCAGCCCCAGCATTTT.

This chain joins TRBV4-1 and TRBJ2-7; 8 nucleotides agree with TRBD1. The V gene end was trimmed by 3 bases and the J gene end by 3 bases; junction bases not matched to a gene: 7. The CDR3 covers 15 residues. The germline V gene encodes CDR1 MGHRA and CDR2 YSYEKL. CDR3 bases: TGCGCCAGCAGCCACCGCTCACAGGGGGTCTACGAGCAGTACTTC. Residues: CASSHRSQGVYEQYF.